These 25 T cell receptor beta chains share one sample of origin, sequenced in a study of blood T cell repertoires in COVID-19. Data came from immunoSEQ multiplex PCR; TCRdb stores just in-frame clones and leaves some out. The sample contains some 200,000 clones, approximately 90% of which appear only once. Sequencing was carried out using peripheral blood. The receptors shown here come from a man aged 35-49 years with active or convalescent COVID-19.

The chain uses TRBV3-1 (or the pseudogene TRBV3-2) and TRBJ2-7, with D possibly being TRBD1 (6 bases). V lost 4 bases to trimming and J lost 3 bases, with 7 bases between them. This CDR3 is 12 amino acids long. Germline V gene lookup returns CDR1 LGHDT and CDR2 YNNKEL (reference sequence). Here the CDR3 reads CASSLRGYEQYF. The DNA of the CDR3 is TGTGCCAGCAGCCTCAGGGGCTACGAGCAGTACTTC.

The V gene is TRBV12-5, the J gene TRBJ2-3; D may be TRBD2 (7 bases). V was pared by 6 bases and J by 2 bases, with 21 bases between. Germline lookup yields CDR1 LGHNT and CDR2 FRNRAP. This CDR3 has 17 residues. The CDR3 DNA sequence: TGTGCTAGTGGCGAACGCCCCTCGGGGGGCCTCACAGATACGCAGTATTTT. It codes for CASGERPSGGLTDTQYF.

The chain employs TRBV4-2 and TRBJ2-7; D is ambiguous. Germline lookup yields CDR1 LGHNA and CDR2 YNFKEQ. Trimming pared 3 bases from V and 5 bases from J, leaving 17 bases between. CDR3 length: 15 residues. In DNA form, the CDR3 reads TGTGCCAGCAGCCACTTGAGGATCGGCCGCCACGAGCAGTACTTC. Translated: CASSHLRIGRHEQYF.

The rearrangement joins TRBV3-1 (or the pseudogene TRBV3-2) to TRBJ2-7, with 10 bases that match TRBD1. The V gene's germline CDR1 is LGHDT and CDR2 YNNKEL (reference sequence). The CDR3 has 16 residues. The J segment lost 1 base and the V segment lost 5 bases, leaving 8 bases of the junction unmatched. CDR3 in DNA: TGTGCCAGCAGCGCGCGGACAGGGGGAAGGTCCTACGAGCAGTACTTC. Its translation: CASSARTGGRSYEQYF.

The V gene is TRBV27, the J gene TRBJ1-3; a possible D gene is TRBD1 (5 bases). The CDR3 sequence is 14 residues long. In germline, CDR1 is MNHEY, CDR2 SMNVEV (reference sequence). The ends were cut back, 3 bases at V and 4 bases at J, with 10 bases in the middle. The CDR3 DNA follows: TGTGCCAGCAGTTTGACAGTGCCGGGAAACACCATATATTTT. This sequence encodes CASSLTVPGNTIYF.

This chain links TRBV6-5 with TRBJ1-4, with 10 bases aligning to TRBD1. CDR3 size: 15 residues. With 5 bases clipped from V and 4 bases from J, the junction kept 4 bases outside the gene matches. Per the germline V gene, CDR1 is MNHEY and CDR2 is SVGAGI. The CDR3 loop reads CASSMGQGYNEKLFF. As DNA, the CDR3 is TGTGCCAGCAGTATGGGACAGGGGTATAATGAAAAACTGTTTTTT.

The gene calls are TRBV7-2 and TRBJ2-1; the match to TRBD1 covers 9 bases. The CDR3 spans 15 residues. V lost 5 bases and J lost 8; bases outside the gene matches: 10. Per the germline V gene, CDR1 is SGHTA and CDR2 is FQGNSA. The CDR3 loop reads CASSPSGQGVHEQFF. The CDR3 bases are TGTGCCAGCAGCCCCTCGGGACAGGGTGTCCATGAGCAGTTCTTC.

The CDR3 loop reads CASSPEVNSPLHF. The CDR3 nucleotides are TGTGCCAGCAGCCCGGAGGTTAATTCACCCCTCCACTTT. The chain combines TRBV11-1 with TRBJ1-6; D not certain. The V gene's germline CDR1 is SGHAT and CDR2 FQDESV (reference sequence). Trimming pared 5 bases from V and 6 bases from J, leaving 8 bases between. The CDR3 has 13 amino acids.

The chain is built from TRBV5-1 and TRBJ2-3; 9 positions match TRBD2. Germline CDR1 reads SGHRS; CDR2 reads YFSETQ. This CDR3 is built from 15 residues. Germline trimming cut 2 bases from V and 0 bases from J; bases unmatched to any gene: 1. In DNA, the CDR3 is TGCGCCAGCAGCTTACTAGCGGGTAGCACAGATACGCAGTATTTT. It yields the protein CASSLLAGSTDTQYF.

The chain couples TRBV24-1 to TRBJ2-2; D remains unclear. With 0 bases removed from V and 0 bases from J, the gap between germline ends came to 7 bases. Germline V gene lookup returns CDR1 KGHDR and CDR2 SFDVKD. The CDR3 length is 16 residues. CDR3 coding DNA: TGTGCCACCAGTGATTTGGGCAGTCCGAACACCGGGGAGCTGTTTTTT. Residues: CATSDLGSPNTGELFF.

The V and J genes are TRBV10-3 and TRBJ1-1, with 8 bases lining up with TRBD1. This CDR3 is built from 14 residues. Germline loops: CDR1 ENHRY, CDR2 SYGVKD. V was pared by 6 bases and J by 1 base, with 4 bases of the junction left unmatched. Here the CDR3 DNA reads TGTGCCATCAGCCAGGGGGCTCGGAACACTGAAGCTTTCTTT. This gives the protein CAISQGARNTEAFF.

This clone was detected once. CDR3 loop: CASSYFDRGTVAFF. CDR3 in DNA: TGTGCCAGCAGTTACTTCGACAGGGGGACGGTAGCTTTCTTT. This chain uses TRBV6-5 with TRBJ1-1, with 9 bases aligning to TRBD1. The CDR3 length is 14 residues. Losses at the gene ends were 1 base for V and 10 bases for J; bases not matched to a gene: 7. The germline gives CDR1 MNHEY, CDR2 SVGAGI.

The rearrangement uses TRBV19 and TRBJ1-1; 7 nucleotides match TRBD1. This CDR3 is built from 13 residues. Germline assignment: CDR1 LNHDA and CDR2 SQIVND (reference sequence). After removal of 5 bases from V and 7 bases from J, the junction contained 7 bases not matched to a gene. The CDR3, as DNA: TGTGCCAGTAGTCACGGACAGGCCAGTGAAGCTTTCTTT. Protein sequence: CASSHGQASEAFF. Full variable domain (remainder filled in from reference TRBV19 and TRBJ1-1): DGGITQSPKYLFRKEGQNVTLSCEQNLNHDAMYWYRQDPGQGLRLIYYSQIVNDFQKGDIAEGYSVSREKKESFPLTVTSAQKNPTAFYLCASSHGQASEAFFGQGTRLTVV.

This clone has just one count. The chain uses TRBV5-6 and TRBJ2-1, with 9 bases that match TRBD2. The ends lost 4 bases at V and 2 bases at J; junction bases unmatched: 4. The CDR3 has 15 amino acids. Germline values: CDR1 SGHDT, CDR2 YYEEEE. CDR3: CASSTGLATYNEQFF. The CDR3 DNA reads as TGTGCCAGCAGCACCGGACTAGCGACCTACAATGAGCAGTTCTTC.

The V and J genes are TRBV25-1 and TRBJ1-4; weak D call: TRBD1 (5 bases). V lost 4 bases to trimming and J lost 4 bases, with 22 bases between them. The CDR3 has 18 amino acids. Germline V gene lookup returns CDR1 MGHDK and CDR2 SYGVNS. CDR3 sequence reads: CASSAEAGSMALNEKLFF. The CDR3 DNA is TGTGCCAGCAGTGCCGAAGCAGGGTCGATGGCGCTTAATGAAAAACTGTTTTTT.

The chain links TRBV6-2 or TRBV6-3 to TRBJ1-1; no reliable D call. Looked up from germline, CDR1 is MNHEY and CDR2 is SVGEGT. Trimming shortened V by 5 bases and J by 0 bases, and 7 bases separated the two germline ends. The CDR3 has 13 residues. The CDR3 sequence is CASSVDMNTEAFF. The CDR3 coding sequence is TGTGCCAGCAGTGTAGATATGAACACTGAAGCTTTCTTT.

The J gene is TRBJ1-6, the V gene TRBV7-2; 7 bases fit TRBD1. The germline V gene has CDR1 SGHTA and CDR2 FQGNSA. The V and J ends lost 4 bases and 7 bases, in that order; junction bases with no gene match: 4. The CDR3 contains 14 residues. CDR3 region: CASSYRQGNSPLHF. CDR3 coding DNA: TGTGCCAGCAGCTACAGACAGGGAAATTCACCCCTCCACTTT.

This chain links TRBV20-1 with TRBJ2-2; 7 positions agree with TRBD1. The CDR3 sequence is 14 residues long. Per the germline V gene, CDR1 is DFQATT and CDR2 is SNEGSKA (reference sequence). The V segment lost 6 bases and the J segment 3 bases; nucleotides outside the gene matches: 7. The CDR3 DNA follows: TGCAGTGCGAGTACAGGGGTAGACACCGGGGAGCTGTTTTTT. This codes for CSASTGVDTGELFF.

This chain links TRBV7-2 with TRBJ1-6; D may be TRBD1 (6 bases). This CDR3 contains 14 residues. Trimming took off 2 bases at V and 7 bases at J, with 9 bases between the two ends. The germline CDR1 and CDR2 sequences are SGHTA and FQGNSA. The DNA for the CDR3 is TGTGCCAGCAGCTTACAGGGGACAAATTCACCCCTCCACTTT. It is translated as CASSLQGTNSPLHF.

The table lists this clone with a count of one. The genes are TRBV7-9 and TRBJ1-1, with TRBD1 matching over 7 bases. The CDR3 consists of 16 residues. Trimming at V came to 2 bases and at J to 3 bases, leaving 9 bases not matched to a gene. Germline values: CDR1 SEHNR, CDR2 FQNEAQ (reference sequence). CDR3 protein: CASSLRRGPGDTEAFF. In DNA, the CDR3 is TGTGCCAGCAGCTTAAGGAGGGGGCCCGGGGACACTGAAGCTTTCTTT.

The chain links TRBV18 to TRBJ2-7; the match to TRBD1 covers 7 bases. This CDR3 spans 15 amino acids. With V trimmed by 6 bases and J by 0 bases, 8 bases remained unmatched. Germline loops: CDR1 KGHSH, CDR2 LQKENI. The CDR3 DNA reads TGTGCCAGCTCCTACCTACAGGGGATCTCCTACGAGCAGTACTTC. It codes for CASSYLQGISYEQYF.

J is TRBJ2-1 and V is TRBV19, with unresolved D. The CDR3 totals 10 residues. V gave up 7 bases and J gave up 7 bases, with 5 bases separating them. Per germline, CDR1 LNHDA and CDR2 SQIVND (reference sequence). The CDR3 DNA is TGTGCCAGTAAACAGAATGAGCAGTTCTTC. This encodes CASKQNEQFF.

This clone was recorded once. V usage is TRBV5-5 and J usage is TRBJ1-1, with no clear D. Trimming cost V 4 bases and J 1 base, with 11 bases left between them. The CDR3 length is 14 residues. CDR1 is SGHKS and CDR2 is YYEKEE in the germline V gene (reference sequence). The CDR3 here is CASSPLEGNTEAFF. The CDR3 nucleotides are TGTGCCAGCAGCCCGTTGGAGGGGAACACTGAAGCTTTCTTT.

The J gene is TRBJ2-7, the V gene TRBV5-5; tentatively, D is TRBD2 (5 bases). V gave up 4 bases and J gave up 0 bases, with 20 bases separating them. Per germline, CDR1 SGHKS and CDR2 YYEKEE (reference sequence). CDR3 size: 17 residues. The CDR3 reads CASSPEVGQVNSYEQYF. The CDR3 coding sequence is TGTGCCAGCAGCCCGGAGGTCGGGCAGGTCAACTCCTACGAGCAGTACTTC.

The chain employs TRBV7-2 and TRBJ1-2, with a possible D match to TRBD1 (6 bases). The V gene lost 6 bases and the J gene lost 3 bases, with 11 bases spanning the gap. CDR1 SGHTA and CDR2 FQGNSA come from the germline V gene. This CDR3 comprises 13 residues. This CDR3 reads CASRPTGYYGYTF. The CDR3 DNA reads TGTGCCAGCAGACCAACAGGGTACTATGGCTACACCTTC.